Shown below are 16 T cell receptor beta chains from a single sample sequenced in a study of blood T cell repertoires in COVID-19. TCRdb's table, derived via immunoSEQ multiplex PCR, lists solely in-frame clones and lacks some. The sample contains some 510,000 clones, more than 75% of which appear only once. The sequenced sample consisted of PBMCs or T cells enriched from blood (not recorded which). Source of these receptors: a woman aged 40-49 years who had recovered from COVID-19.

The chain links TRBV20-1 to TRBJ1-1; no clear D gene. In germline, CDR1 is DFQATT, CDR2 SNEGSKA (reference sequence). V was clipped by 3 bases and J by 1 base, with 9 bases between them. The CDR3 length is 13 residues. In nucleotides, the CDR3 is TGCAGTGCTAGTTCCGGTGAGAACACTGAAGCTTTCTTT. It yields the protein CSASSGENTEAFF.

Only a few counts were recorded for this clone. V usage is TRBV7-9 and J usage is TRBJ2-7; maybe TRBD1 (5 bases). The V and J ends lost 2 bases and 1 base respectively, with 15 bases between them. Germline V gene sequence: CDR1 SEHNR, CDR2 FQNEAQ (reference sequence). The CDR3 totals 16 residues. As DNA, the CDR3 is TGTGCCAGCAGCTTAAGTGCAGGGTATCAATCCTACGAGCAGTACTTC. This sequence encodes CASSLSAGYQSYEQYF.

The chain joins TRBV15 to TRBJ2-3; TRBD2 matches 10 bases. CDR1 and CDR2 (germline): LNHNV, YYDKDF (reference sequence). The CDR3 is 16 amino acids. The V gene end was trimmed by 0 bases and the J gene end by 4 bases; junction bases not matched to a gene: 4. CDR3 sequence (DNA): TGTGCCACCAGCAGAGATCTAGCGGGAGACCCAGATACGCAGTATTTT. Its protein product is CATSRDLAGDPDTQYF.

This clone was observed once. The rearrangement uses TRBV30 and TRBJ1-5; TRBD1 aligns across 10 bases. The CDR3 extends over 14 amino acids. The V and J ends lost 4 bases and 6 bases, in that order; junction bases with no gene match: 6. Germline CDR1 is GTSNPN and CDR2 is SVGIG (reference sequence). The CDR3 bases are TGTGCCTGGACCACGACAGGGGGCGGTCAGCCCCAGCATTTT. Translated, it gives CAWTTTGGGQPQHF.

The J gene is TRBJ2-3, the V gene TRBV7-9, with 7 bases aligning to TRBD2. Trimming removed 1 base from V and 5 bases from J; junction bases left unmatched: 3. The CDR3 covers 14 residues. In germline, CDR1 is SEHNR, CDR2 FQNEAQ (reference sequence). For the CDR3, the DNA is TGTGCCAGCAGCTTAGTAGGCGGGAGAGATACGCAGTATTTT. It specifies CASSLVGGRDTQYF.

J is TRBJ2-1 and V is TRBV15; D ambiguous. The V gene's germline CDR1 is LNHNV and CDR2 YYDKDF (reference sequence). CDR3 length: 14 residues. The germline V and J ends were trimmed by 3 bases and 1 base, with 7 bases remaining between them. CDR3: CATSSYGSYNEQFF. The CDR3, as DNA: TGTGCCACCAGCAGCTACGGTTCCTACAATGAGCAGTTCTTC.

This chain joins TRBV18 and TRBJ2-7; unclear D gene. The CDR3 runs 16 residues. Germline V CDR1 and CDR2: KGHSH, LQKENI. The ends were cut back, 0 bases at V and 2 bases at J, with 14 bases in the middle. The CDR3 is CASSPPGSVVPYEQYF. The CDR3, as DNA: TGTGCCAGCTCACCACCCGGGTCTGTTGTCCCCTACGAGCAGTACTTC. Looking up the rest from reference TRBV18 and TRBJ2-7 gives the full variable domain: NAGVMQNPRHLVRRRGQEARLRCSPMKGHSHVYWYRQLPEEGLKFMVYLQKENIIDESGMPKERFSAEFPKEGPSILRIQQVVRGDSAAYFCASSPPGSVVPYEQYFGPGTRLTVT.

The V gene is TRBV5-1, the J gene TRBJ1-6; D gene uncertain. This CDR3 region has 15 residues. Germline CDR1 and CDR2: SGHRS and YFSETQ. V lost 1 base to trimming and J lost 7 bases, with 12 bases between them. CDR3 in amino acids: CASSLIVGNNSPLHF. The CDR3 DNA reads TGCGCCAGCAGCTTGATAGTCGGGAACAATTCACCCCTCCACTTT.

The J gene is TRBJ2-7, the V gene TRBV19; 7 bases match TRBD1. V lost 6 bases and J lost 6; bases outside the gene matches: 11. The CDR3 spans 14 residues. Per germline, CDR1 LNHDA and CDR2 SQIVND (reference sequence). Written as DNA, the CDR3 is TGTGCCAGTAGCCCTCTAGGGACAGCAACCGAGCAGTACTTC. Translation gives CASSPLGTATEQYF.

The chain has TRBV24-1 and TRBJ1-5, with a tentative D call TRBD1 (5 bases). V gave up 4 bases and J gave up 0 bases, with 12 bases separating them. The CDR3 is 16 residues long. Germline V gives CDR1 KGHDR, CDR2 SFDVKD. The DNA of the CDR3 is TGTGCCACCAGTGAGAAGACAGCCCTTAGCAATCAGCCCCAGCATTTT. Protein sequence: CATSEKTALSNQPQHF.

The chain combines TRBV12-5 with TRBJ2-6, with D uncertain. Germline V gene lookup returns CDR1 LGHNT and CDR2 FRNRAP. The V gene lost 1 base and the J gene lost 4 bases, with 8 bases spanning the gap. This CDR3 is built from 15 residues. This chain's CDR3 is CASGLGLMGANVLTF. DNA for the CDR3: TGTGCTAGTGGTTTGGGCCTAATGGGGGCCAACGTCCTGACTTTC.

The chain has TRBV30 and TRBJ1-1; D uncertain. V lost 2 bases to trimming and J lost 3 bases, with 16 bases between them. The germline CDR1 and CDR2 sequences are GTSNPN and SVGIG (reference sequence). The CDR3 loop spans 15 amino acids. In DNA, the CDR3 is TGTGCCTGGAGTCCTCCCCATCAGGCTCACACTGAAGCTTTCTTT. It translates to CAWSPPHQAHTEAFF.

About this clone itself: Other nucleotide sequences from this sample produce the same CDR3. V usage is TRBV19 and J usage is TRBJ1-5; tentatively, D is TRBD1 (5 bases). V lost 3 bases and J lost 6, with 9 bases in between. CDR1 is LNHDA, CDR2 SQIVND, per germline (reference sequence). CDR3 length: 13 amino acids. CDR3 DNA: TGTGCCAGTAGTATCAGGGTGGCTCAGCCCCAGCATTTT. Translated, it gives CASSIRVAQPQHF.

The chain employs TRBV4-1 and TRBJ2-1, with D hard to call. V shed 1 base and J shed 16 bases, with 11 bases lying between them. The CDR3 is made up of 11 amino acids. Germline values: CDR1 MGHRA, CDR2 YSYEKL. The CDR3 nucleotides are TGCGCCAGCAGCCAAGCCCACCTAATCTTCTTC. Protein product: CASSQAHLIFF.

This chain uses TRBV15 with TRBJ1-5; D is unclear. The V end lost 0 bases, the J end lost 6 bases, and 15 bases lay between the germline ends. Germline V lookup: CDR1 LNHNV, CDR2 YYDKDF (reference sequence). This CDR3 is built from 16 residues. CDR3 sequence: CATSRDYSIGGQPQHF. In nucleotides, the CDR3 is TGTGCCACCAGCAGAGATTACAGTATAGGTGGTCAGCCCCAGCATTTT.

The chain recombines TRBV7-9 with TRBJ2-7, with D perhaps matching TRBD1 (5 bases). V lost 1 base to trimming and J lost 0 bases, with 10 bases between them. CDR1 is SEHNR, CDR2 FQNEAQ, per germline (reference sequence). CDR3 length: 15 amino acids. CDR3 sequence reads: CASSLGWGVSYEQYF. In DNA form, the CDR3 reads TGTGCCAGCAGCTTAGGGTGGGGCGTCTCCTACGAGCAGTACTTC.